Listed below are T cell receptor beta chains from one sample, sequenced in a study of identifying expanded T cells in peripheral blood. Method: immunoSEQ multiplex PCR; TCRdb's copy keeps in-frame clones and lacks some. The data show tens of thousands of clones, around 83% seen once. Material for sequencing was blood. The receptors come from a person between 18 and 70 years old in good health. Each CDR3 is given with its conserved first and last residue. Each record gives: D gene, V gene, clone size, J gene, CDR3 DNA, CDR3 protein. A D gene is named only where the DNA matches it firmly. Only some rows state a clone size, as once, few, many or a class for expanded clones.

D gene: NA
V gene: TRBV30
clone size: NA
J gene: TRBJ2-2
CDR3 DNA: TGTGCCTGGACACTTAGTGGCGCCACCGGGGAGCTGTTTTTT
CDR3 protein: CAWTLSGATGELFF

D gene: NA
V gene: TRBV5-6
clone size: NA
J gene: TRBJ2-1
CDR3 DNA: TGTGCCAGCAGCTTGGGGTCCATTATAGTTTCCTACAATGAGCAGTTCTTC
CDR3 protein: CASSLGSIIVSYNEQFF

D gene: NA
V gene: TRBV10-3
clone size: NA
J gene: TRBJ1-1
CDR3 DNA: TGTGCCATCAGTGAACTTTGGGGCAAAACTGAAGCTTTCTTT
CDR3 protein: CAISELWGKTEAFF

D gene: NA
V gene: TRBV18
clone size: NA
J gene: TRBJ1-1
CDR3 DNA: TGTGCCAGCTCACCACAGATGAGGGGAAACATGAACACTGAAGCTTTCTTT
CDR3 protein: CASSPQMRGNMNTEAFF

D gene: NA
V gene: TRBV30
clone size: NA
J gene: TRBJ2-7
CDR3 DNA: TGTGCCTGGAACGAGGGGGTCCACTACGAGCAGTACTTC
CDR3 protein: CAWNEGVHYEQYF

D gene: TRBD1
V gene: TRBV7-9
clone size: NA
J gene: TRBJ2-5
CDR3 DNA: TGTGCCAGCAGCTTAGTTGGGACAGCTCAAGAGACCCAGTACTTC
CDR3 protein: CASSLVGTAQETQYF

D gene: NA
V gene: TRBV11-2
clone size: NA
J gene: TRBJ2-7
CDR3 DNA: TGTGCCAGCAGCTTAAATACAGGGATGTACGAGCAGTACTTC
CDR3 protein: CASSLNTGMYEQYF

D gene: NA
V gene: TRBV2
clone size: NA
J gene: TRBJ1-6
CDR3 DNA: TGTGCCAGCAGATCGGGTTCGGGCCCTAGCCTTCGGTTT
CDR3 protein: CASRSGSGPSLRF

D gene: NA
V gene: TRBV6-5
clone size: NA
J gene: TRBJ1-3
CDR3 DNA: TGTGCCAGCAGCTCAATCGCAGTTGGAAACACCATATATTTT
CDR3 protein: CASSSIAVGNTIYF

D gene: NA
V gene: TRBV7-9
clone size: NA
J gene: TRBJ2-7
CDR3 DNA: TGTGCCAGCAGCTTAGGTGGGGGGCCTCCCTCCTACGAGCAGTACTTC
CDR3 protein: CASSLGGGPPSYEQYF

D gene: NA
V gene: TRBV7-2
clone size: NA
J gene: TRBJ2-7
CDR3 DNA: TGTGCCAGCAGCTTAGACCGCGCCTCCTACGAGCAGTACTTC
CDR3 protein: CASSLDRASYEQYF

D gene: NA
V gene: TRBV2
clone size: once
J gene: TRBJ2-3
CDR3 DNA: TGTGCCAGCGGCAGGGAGGAGACAGATACGCAGTATTTT
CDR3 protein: CASGREETDTQYF

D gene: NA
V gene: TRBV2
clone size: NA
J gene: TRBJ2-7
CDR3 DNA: TGTGCCAGCAGGGGCAGGGAATCCGAGCAGTACTTC
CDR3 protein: CASRGRESEQYF

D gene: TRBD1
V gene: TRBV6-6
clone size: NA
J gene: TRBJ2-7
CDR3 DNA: TGTGCCAGCAGTTACAGGGACAGGGCGAACGAGCAGTACTTC
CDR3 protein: CASSYRDRANEQYF

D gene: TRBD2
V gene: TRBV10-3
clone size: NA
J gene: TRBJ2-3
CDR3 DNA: TGTGCCATCAGTGCGACTAGCGGGATTACTAATACGCAGTATTTT
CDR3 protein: CAISATSGITNTQYF

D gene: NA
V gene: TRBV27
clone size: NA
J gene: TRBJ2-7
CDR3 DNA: TGTGCCAGCAGCTCCCATGGGACGGGGAGCTCCTACGAGCAGTACTTC
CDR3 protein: CASSSHGTGSSYEQYF

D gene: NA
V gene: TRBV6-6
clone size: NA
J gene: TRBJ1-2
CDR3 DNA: TGTGCCAGCAGTGAGGGGTGGGGCTACACCTTC
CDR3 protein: CASSEGWGYTF

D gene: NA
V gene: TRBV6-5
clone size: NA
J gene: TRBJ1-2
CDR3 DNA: TGTGCCAGCAGAAGAGGGGCAGCCCCTAACTATGGCTACACCTTC
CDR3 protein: CASRRGAAPNYGYTF

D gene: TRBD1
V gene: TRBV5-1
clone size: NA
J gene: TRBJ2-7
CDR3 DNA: TGCGCCAGCAGCTACGACAGGGGTTCCTACGAGCAGTACTTC
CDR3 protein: CASSYDRGSYEQYF

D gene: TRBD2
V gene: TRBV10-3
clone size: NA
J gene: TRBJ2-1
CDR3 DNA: TGTGCCATCAGTGTAGCGAGCGGGGGGTACAATGAGCAGTTCTTC
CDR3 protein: CAISVASGGYNEQFF

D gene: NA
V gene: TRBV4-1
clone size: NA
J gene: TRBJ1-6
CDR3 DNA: TGCGCCAGCAGCCTACAGATCTATAATTCACCCCTCCACTTT
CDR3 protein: CASSLQIYNSPLHF

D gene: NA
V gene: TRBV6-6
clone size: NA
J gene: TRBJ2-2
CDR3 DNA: TGTGCCAGCAGCTCCATGGATTTAAACACCGGGGAGCTGTTTTTT
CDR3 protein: CASSSMDLNTGELFF

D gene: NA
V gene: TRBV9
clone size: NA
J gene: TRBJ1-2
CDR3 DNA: TGTGCCAGCAGCGTTAGCAGGGTGGGAGGCTATGGCTACACCTTC
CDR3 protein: CASSVSRVGGYGYTF

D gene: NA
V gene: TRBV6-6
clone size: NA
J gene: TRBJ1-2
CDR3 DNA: TGTGCCAGCGTCAGAGTAGCTAACTATGGCTACACCTTC
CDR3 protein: CASVRVANYGYTF

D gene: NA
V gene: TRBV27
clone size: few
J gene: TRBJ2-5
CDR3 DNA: TGTGCCAGCAGTTTATCGGTACGGAGGCTGGAGACCCAGTACTTC
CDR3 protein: CASSLSVRRLETQYF

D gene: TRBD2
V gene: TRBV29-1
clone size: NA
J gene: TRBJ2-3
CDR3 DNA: TGCAGCGAAAGCGGGGGGGCCGGCACAGATACGCAGTATTTT
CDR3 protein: CSESGGAGTDTQYF

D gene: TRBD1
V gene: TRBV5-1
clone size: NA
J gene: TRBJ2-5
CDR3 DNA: TGCGCCAGCAGCTTGGCTGGGACAGTCAAAGAGACCCAGTACTTC
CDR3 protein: CASSLAGTVKETQYF

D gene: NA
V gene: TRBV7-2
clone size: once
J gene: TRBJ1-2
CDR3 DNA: TGTGCCAGCAGCGCACGTAGGCTCGAGGATTTCTCTAACTATGGCTACACCTTC
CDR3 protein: CASSARRLEDFSNYGYTF

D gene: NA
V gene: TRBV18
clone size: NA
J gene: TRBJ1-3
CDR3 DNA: TGTGCCAGCTCACCCCGGCAGGGCTCGGGAAACACCATATATTTT
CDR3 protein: CASSPRQGSGNTIYF

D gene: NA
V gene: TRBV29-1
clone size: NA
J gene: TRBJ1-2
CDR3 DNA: TGCAGCGTTGAGGTGATTGAGGGCTATGGCTACACCTTC
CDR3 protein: CSVEVIEGYGYTF

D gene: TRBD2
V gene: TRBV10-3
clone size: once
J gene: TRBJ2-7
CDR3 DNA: TGTGCCATCAGTCCCGGGGGGTACGGCGAGCAGTACTTC
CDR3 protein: CAISPGGYGEQYF

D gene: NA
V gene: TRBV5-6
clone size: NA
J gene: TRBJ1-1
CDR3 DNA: TGTGCCAGCAGTACGTGGACAGTACGTGAAGCTTTCTTT
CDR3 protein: CASSTWTVREAFF

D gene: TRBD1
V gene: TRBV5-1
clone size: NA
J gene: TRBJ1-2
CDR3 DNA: TGCGCCAGCAGCTTGGGGACAGGGGGCGGCTATGGCTACACCTTC
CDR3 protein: CASSLGTGGGYGYTF

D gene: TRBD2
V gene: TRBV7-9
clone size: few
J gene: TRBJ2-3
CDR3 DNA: TGTGCCAGCAGCCTAACGGGGGGGGCAGATACGCAGTATTTT
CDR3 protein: CASSLTGGADTQYF

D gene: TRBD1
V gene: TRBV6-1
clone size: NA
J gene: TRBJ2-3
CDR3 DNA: TGTGCCAGCAGACCGGGACAGGGGATCACAGATACGCAGTATTTT
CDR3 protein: CASRPGQGITDTQYF

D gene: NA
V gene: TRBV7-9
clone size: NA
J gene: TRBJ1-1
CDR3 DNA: TGTGCCAGCAGCTTAGGAGAGGTAAACACTGAAGCTTTCTTT
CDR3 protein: CASSLGEVNTEAFF

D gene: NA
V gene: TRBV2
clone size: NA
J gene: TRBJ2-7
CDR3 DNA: TGTGCCAGCAGACCGACAGCCCCGCTCTCCTACGAGCAGTACTTC
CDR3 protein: CASRPTAPLSYEQYF

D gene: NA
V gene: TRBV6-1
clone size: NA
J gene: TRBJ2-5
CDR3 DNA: TGTGCCAGCAGTGAAGTGTGGGGGTACGCGACCCAGTACTTC
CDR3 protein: CASSEVWGYATQYF

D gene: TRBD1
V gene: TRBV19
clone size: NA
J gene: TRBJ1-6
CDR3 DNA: TGTGCCAGCACGCATTCGGGACAGATTAATTCACCCCTCCACTTT
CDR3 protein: CASTHSGQINSPLHF

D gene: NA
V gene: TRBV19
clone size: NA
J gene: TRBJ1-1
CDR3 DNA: TGTGCCAGTAGTATGGAAACGAACACTGAAGCTTTCTTT
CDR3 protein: CASSMETNTEAFF

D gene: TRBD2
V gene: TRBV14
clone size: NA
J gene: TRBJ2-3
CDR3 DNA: TGTGCCAGCAGCCAGGGACTAGTAACGCAGTATTTT
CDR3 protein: CASSQGLVTQYF

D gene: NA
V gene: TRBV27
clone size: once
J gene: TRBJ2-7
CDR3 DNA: TGTGCCAGCAGTTCTCCCATTAGCGGACGCTACGAGCAGTACTTC
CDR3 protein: CASSSPISGRYEQYF

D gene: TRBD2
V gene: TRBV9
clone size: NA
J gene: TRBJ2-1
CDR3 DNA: TGTGCCAGCAGCGTAGGACTAGCGGGGACTGAGCAGTTCTTC
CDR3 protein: CASSVGLAGTEQFF

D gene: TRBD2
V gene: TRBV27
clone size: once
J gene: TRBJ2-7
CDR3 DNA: TGTGCCAGCAGTACTCCGGGACTAGGAGCCTACGAGCAGTACTTC
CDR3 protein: CASSTPGLGAYEQYF

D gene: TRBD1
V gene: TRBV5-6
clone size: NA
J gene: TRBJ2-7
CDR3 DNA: TGTGCCAGCAGCACACAGGGGGCAAAACGCTACGAGCAGTACTTC
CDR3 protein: CASSTQGAKRYEQYF

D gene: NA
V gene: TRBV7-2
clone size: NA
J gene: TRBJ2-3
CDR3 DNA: TGTGCCAGCAGCTTACAGGGTGGCACAGATACGCAGTATTTT
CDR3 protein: CASSLQGGTDTQYF

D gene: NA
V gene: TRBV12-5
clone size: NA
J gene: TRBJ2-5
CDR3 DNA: TGTGCTAGTGGTTTGGTAAAAAGGGAAGAGACCCAGTACTTC
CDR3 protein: CASGLVKREETQYF

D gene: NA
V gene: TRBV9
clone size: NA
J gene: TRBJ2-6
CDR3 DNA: TGTGCCAGCAGCGTAGAACGCACAGGGAACTCTGGGGCCAACGTCCTGACTTTC
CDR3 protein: CASSVERTGNSGANVLTF

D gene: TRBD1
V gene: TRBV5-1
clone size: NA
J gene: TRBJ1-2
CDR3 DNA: TGCGCCAGCAGCTTTTTTGACAGGGGTATTGGTGGCTACACCTTC
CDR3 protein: CASSFFDRGIGGYTF